These 11 T cell receptor beta chains originate from one sample sequenced in a study of neoadjuvant nivolumab and ipilimumab in lung cancer. Produced via immunoSEQ multiplex PCR; TCRdb's table is partial and in-frame only. The repertoire consists of 45,000 to 55,000 clones, with approximately 90% occurring once and the leading ten covering 3% to 4%. The specimen comprised blood, sampled before neoadjuvant nivolumab, alone or with ipilimumab. These receptors all stem from an adult with non-small cell lung cancer. Some clones in this sample may be carry-over from other donors' samples.

The chain couples TRBV5-1 to TRBJ2-5; 7 nucleotides agree with TRBD2. Trimming removed 0 bases from V and 4 bases from J; junction bases left unmatched: 3. Germline values: CDR1 SGHRS, CDR2 YFSETQ. The CDR3 extends over 14 amino acids. The CDR3 DNA follows: TGCGCCAGCAGCTTGGGCGGGGGAGGAGAGACCCAGTACTTC. Amino acid sequence: CASSLGGGGETQYF.

CDR3 amino acids: CASSLGAGSSGNTIYF. The CDR3 coding sequence is TGTGCCAGCAGCTTGGGAGCGGGTAGCTCTGGAAACACCATATATTTT. The chain is built from TRBV5-4 and TRBJ1-3; D remains unclear. Trimming took off 0 bases at V and 0 bases at J, with 10 bases between the two ends. The CDR3 length is 16 residues. The germline CDR1 and CDR2 sequences are SGHNT and YYREEE (reference sequence).

The chain combines TRBV4-3 with TRBJ2-2; possibly TRBD1 for D (6 bases). The CDR3 length is 15 residues. Germline lookup yields CDR1 LGHNA and CDR2 YSLEER. The V end lost 0 bases, the J end lost 6 bases, and 11 bases lay between the germline ends. The chain's CDR3 is CASSQEQGGPGELFF. CDR3 nucleotides: TGCGCCAGCAGCCAAGAGCAAGGGGGACCCGGGGAGCTGTTTTTT.

The V and J genes are TRBV7-9 and TRBJ2-6; D is uncertain. Per the germline V gene, CDR1 is SEHNR and CDR2 is FQNEAQ (reference sequence). V was clipped by 4 bases and J by 1 base, with 2 bases between them. CDR3 length equals 13 residues. Here the CDR3 reads CASSYSGANVLTF. CDR3 sequence (DNA): TGTGCCAGCAGCTATTCTGGGGCCAACGTCCTGACTTTC.

The V call is TRBV7-3, the J call TRBJ2-1, with 14 bases lining up with TRBD2. The CDR3 spans 15 residues. Looked up from germline, CDR1 is SGHTA and CDR2 is FQGTGA. V lost 5 bases, J lost 8 bases, and 5 bases stayed unmatched. This CDR3 reads CASSQGTSGGDEQFF. Written as DNA, the CDR3 is TGTGCCAGCAGCCAAGGGACTAGCGGGGGTGATGAGCAGTTCTTC.

This chain joins TRBV6-5 and TRBJ2-2; D not certain. Germline CDR1 reads MNHEY; CDR2 reads SVGAGI. The CDR3 is 14 amino acids. The germline V and J ends were trimmed by 7 bases and 0 bases, with 9 bases remaining between them. Here the CDR3 reads CASNVGPNTGELFF. In nucleotides, the CDR3 is TGTGCCAGCAATGTAGGGCCGAACACCGGGGAGCTGTTTTTT.

The chain has TRBV7-2 and TRBJ1-2, with 12 bases that match TRBD1. After removal of 5 bases from V and 8 bases from J, the junction contained 6 bases not matched to a gene. CDR1 is SGHTA and CDR2 is FQGNSA in the germline V gene. CDR3 size: 14 residues. DNA of the CDR3: TGTGCCAGCAGCCCGGGACAGGGGGCTTGGGGCTACACCTTC. This translates into CASSPGQGAWGYTF.

This clone has a handful of counts. The chain has TRBV7-9 and TRBJ1-1; 7 bases line up with TRBD1. This CDR3 has 14 amino acids. Germline loops: CDR1 SEHNR, CDR2 FQNEAQ (reference sequence). CDR3 residues: CASTPGQPNTEAFF. The CDR3 DNA follows: TGTGCTTCCACACCGGGACAGCCAAACACTGAAGCTTTCTTT. The variable domain in full, completed from reference TRBV7-9 and TRBJ1-1, reads DTGVSQNPRHKITKRGQNVTFRCDPISEHNRLYWYRQTLGQGPEFLTYFQNEAQLEKSRLLSDRFSAERPKGSFSTLEIQRTEQGDSAMYLCASTPGQPNTEAFFGQGTRLTVV.

The genes are TRBV7-9 and TRBJ2-3, with a tentative D call TRBD1 (5 bases). The ends were cut back, 3 bases at V and 3 bases at J, with 7 bases in the middle. The CDR3 loop spans 13 amino acids. Germline-derived CDR1 and CDR2 are SEHNR and FQNEAQ (reference sequence). CDR3 sequence reads: CASSFQGTDTQYF. The DNA for the CDR3 is TGTGCCAGCAGCTTTCAGGGAACAGATACGCAGTATTTT.

The genes are TRBV5-1 and TRBJ2-3; D may be TRBD2 (6 bases). The CDR3 is 14 residues long. Germline V gene data show CDR1 as SGHRS and CDR2 as YFSETQ. V lost 0 bases and J lost 5, with 10 bases in between. CDR3 sequence (DNA): TGCGCCAGCAGCTTGGAGGCTAGCGTAGATACGCAGTATTTT. Amino acids: CASSLEASVDTQYF.

The rearrangement joins TRBV2 to TRBJ1-4; D call uncertain. Germline CDR1 is SNHLY and CDR2 is FYNNEI. This CDR3 comprises 13 residues. V lost 6 bases and J 5 bases, leaving 10 bases between the germline ends. The CDR3 loop is CASRTRSNEKLFF. The CDR3 DNA sequence: TGTGCCAGCAGAACCCGGTCCAATGAAAAACTGTTTTTT. The whole variable domain, filled in from reference TRBV2 and TRBJ1-4, reads EPEVTQTPSHQVTQMGQEVILRCVPISNHLYFYWYRQILGQKVEFLVSFYNNEISEKSEIFDDQFSVERPDGSNFTLKIRSTKLEDSAMYFCASRTRSNEKLFFGSGTQLSVL.